The rows below give T cell receptor beta chains drawn from one sample of a study of blood T cell repertoires in COVID-19. Profiled with immunoSEQ multiplex PCR; TCRdb holds only in-frame clones, not every one. The data contain approximately 150,000 clones, about 83% of them singletons. Material: PBMCs or T cells enriched from blood (not recorded which). These receptors were collected from a woman in her fifties or sixties with acute COVID-19. CDR3s include the opening cysteine and the closing phenylalanine or tryptophan. D genes are given only for firm matches. A clone size is listed for some rows: how often the clone was seen (once, few, many), or a class if it is expanded.

d_gene	abundance	len	v_gene	j_gene	CDR3nt	CDR3aa
TRBD1	-	15	TRBV5-8	TRBJ2-1	TGTGCCAGCAGCTACAGGGGAAGCTCCTACAATGAGCAGTTCTTC	CASSYRGSSYNEQFF
TRBD1	once	14	TRBV27	TRBJ1-1	TGTGCCAGCAGTCCGGACAGGGGTGGGACTGAAGCTTTCTTT	CASSPDRGGTEAFF
-	once	14	TRBV2	TRBJ2-2	TGTGCCAGCAGTGTTAGCGACAACACCGGGGAGCTGTTTTTT	CASSVSDNTGELFF
-	-	13	TRBV4-1	TRBJ1-1	TGCGCCAGCAGCCAACTCCCGAACACTGAAGCTTTCTTT	CASSQLPNTEAFF
-	once	15	TRBV9	TRBJ1-4	TGTGCCAGCAGCGTAAGTGGCAGGGCCTCTGAAAAACTGTTTTTT	CASSVSGRASEKLFF
-	once	13	TRBV21-1	TRBJ2-1	TGTGCCAGCAGCAAAGGGAGGTGGGGTGAGCAGTTCTTC	CASSKGRWGEQFF
-	-	14	TRBV2	TRBJ2-3	TGTGCCAGCAGTGAAAATAGCCGCGTCGGTACGCAGTATTTT	CASSENSRVGTQYF
TRBD1	-	14	TRBV6-2/TRBV6-3	TRBJ2-3	TGTGCCAGCAGTAGGACAGGGCCACGGGATACGCAGTATTTT	CASSRTGPRDTQYF
-	-	13	TRBV28	TRBJ1-1	TGTGCCAGCAGTTCGACAGGATGGACTGAAGCTTTCTTT	CASSSTGWTEAFF
-	-	12	TRBV28	TRBJ2-2	TGTGCCACCACGGTCAACACCGGGGAGCTGTTTTTT	CATTVNTGELFF
-	few	15	TRBV9	TRBJ2-3	TGTGCCAGCAGCGTAGCGCCTAGCGGCACAGATACGCAGTATTTT	CASSVAPSGTDTQYF
-	few	15	TRBV23-1	TRBJ2-7	TGCGCCAGCAGTCCCCAACCTAGAACCCCCTACGAGCAGTACTTC	CASSPQPRTPYEQYF
-	-	14	TRBV10-3	TRBJ1-6	TGTGCCATCAGGCCCCAAATCGGGGATTCACCCCTCCACTTT	CAIRPQIGDSPLHF
TRBD1	-	16	TRBV28	TRBJ2-3	TGTGCCAGCAGTTTCGGACTTAGGGGGCACACAGATACGCAGTATTTT	CASSFGLRGHTDTQYF
TRBD1	few	17	TRBV4-3	TRBJ1-2	TGCGCCAGCAGCCAAGAGGGACAGGGGGCAGGGATCTATGGCTACACCTTC	CASSQEGQGAGIYGYTF
TRBD2	-	16	TRBV9	TRBJ2-5	TGTGCCAGCAGCGTAGAAGGTAGCGGGAGTATGGAGACCCAGTACTTC	CASSVEGSGSMETQYF
TRBD2	-	14	TRBV4-1	TRBJ2-7	TGCGCCAGCAGCCAGGGAGGGAGCTCCTACGAGCAGTACTTC	CASSQGGSSYEQYF
TRBD1	-	16	TRBV5-4	TRBJ1-2	TGTGCCAGCACCAAGGCCGGGACAGGGAGTATCTATGGCTACACCTTC	CASTKAGTGSIYGYTF
TRBD2	-	16	TRBV11-2	TRBJ2-1	TGTGCCAGCAGCCGGGGAGGGCTAGCGGGAGAAACTGAGCAGTTCTTC	CASSRGGLAGETEQFF
TRBD1	-	22	TRBV4-2	TRBJ2-3	TGTGCCAGCAGCCAAGAGAAGACCCCTCCCCTACCTGGGACAGGGGTTACAGATACGCAGTATTTT	CASSQEKTPPLPGTGVTDTQYF
-	-	17	TRBV4-2	TRBJ1-2	TGTGCCAGCAGCCTGGGCCGAGGGACAAGTTCCTCTTATGGCTACACCTTC	CASSLGRGTSSSYGYTF
-	-	14	TRBV9	TRBJ2-5	TGTGCCAGCAGCGTAGCGGAGGGCGGGGAGACCCAGTACTTC	CASSVAEGGETQYF
TRBD2	-	16	TRBV7-2	TRBJ2-1	TGTGCCAGCAGCTTCGCCTGGATGGCGGGGGGGAATGAGCAGTTCTTC	CASSFAWMAGGNEQFF
-	-	14	TRBV2	TRBJ1-5	TGTGCCGGGAGTACCGGTAGGGGCAATCAGCCCCAGCATTTT	CAGSTGRGNQPQHF
TRBD1	-	14	TRBV28	TRBJ1-2	TGTGCCAGCAGTTCCGGGACAGGGACAGATGGCTACACCTTC	CASSSGTGTDGYTF
-	many	13	TRBV11-2	TRBJ1-2	TGTGCCAGCACCCTACAGGGCTCGGTTGGCTACACCTTC	CASTLQGSVGYTF
-	-	14	TRBV25-1	TRBJ2-2	TGTGCCAGCAGTGAAGGGGGCCGCACCGGGGAGCTGTTTTTT	CASSEGGRTGELFF
-	-	14	TRBV7-2	TRBJ2-7	TGTGCCAGCAGCTCCGGGAGATGGGGCAACGAGCAGTACTTC	CASSSGRWGNEQYF
TRBD1	-	15	TRBV5-4	TRBJ2-5	TGTGCCAGCAGCTCAAGGACAGGACACCAAGAGACCCAGTACTTC	CASSSRTGHQETQYF
-	-	16	TRBV25-1	TRBJ2-2	TGTGCCAGCAGTGACACGACAGGAGAGAACACCGGGGAGCTGTTTTTT	CASSDTTGENTGELFF
-	once	14	TRBV24-1	TRBJ1-5	TGTGCCACCAGTGATTCAACCGGAGGTTGGCCCCAGCATTTT	CATSDSTGGWPQHF
TRBD2	-	17	TRBV19	TRBJ2-7	TGTGCCAGTAGTCTCACTGGGACTAGCGGGAGTTCCTACGAGCAGTACTTC	CASSLTGTSGSSYEQYF
-	once	15	TRBV9	TRBJ1-3	TGTGCCAGCAGCCCATCCGGGTTTGGTGGAAACACCATATATTTT	CASSPSGFGGNTIYF
-	-	16	TRBV7-8	TRBJ1-5	TGTGCCAGCAGCCCGGGTTACACATATAGCAATCAGCCCCAGCATTTT	CASSPGYTYSNQPQHF
TRBD1	-	15	TRBV5-3	TRBJ2-7	TGTGCCAGAAGCTTACCTTCCGGGACAGTCTACGAGCAGTACTTC	CARSLPSGTVYEQYF
-	-	14	TRBV4-1	TRBJ2-5	TGCGCCAGCAGCCAAGTCGCAGGGTCCCAGACCCAGTACTTC	CASSQVAGSQTQYF
-	-	13	TRBV6-5	TRBJ1-2	TGTGCCAGCAGTCCCCTGGGGGGCTATGGCTACACCTTC	CASSPLGGYGYTF
-	-	14	TRBV30	TRBJ1-2	TGTGCCTGGAGTGGGGCCGAGAAGCACTATGGCTACACCTTC	CAWSGAEKHYGYTF
TRBD1	-	14	TRBV30	TRBJ1-5	TGTGCCTGGAGCTTGGGACAGGTCTATCAGCCCCAGCATTTT	CAWSLGQVYQPQHF
-	-	15	TRBV7-9	TRBJ1-6	TGTGCCAGCAGCTTAGCCGCGGGCGGTAAATCACCCCTCCACTTT	CASSLAAGGKSPLHF
-	-	16	TRBV29-1	TRBJ2-2	TGCAGCGCGGCTATCCTTTCGGGGAGTCGGACCGGGGAGCTGTTTTTT	CSAAILSGSRTGELFF
-	-	11	TRBV7-9	TRBJ1-2	TGTGCCAGCAGCTGGGAGGGGATCGACACCTTC	CASSWEGIDTF
TRBD2	-	16	TRBV9	TRBJ2-3	TGTGCCAGCAGCGTCCTACTAGCGGGGAGACGGGATACGCAGTATTTT	CASSVLLAGRRDTQYF
TRBD2	once	17	TRBV4-3	TRBJ2-3	TGCGCCAGCAGCCAAGATCCGGGCGGGAGGGCAAGGGATACGCAGTATTTT	CASSQDPGGRARDTQYF
-	-	14	TRBV5-1	TRBJ1-4	TGCGCCAGCAGCTTGGACAGTACTAATGAAAAACTGTTTTTT	CASSLDSTNEKLFF
-	once	16	TRBV5-1	TRBJ2-1	TGCGCCAGCAGCCTGTTGAGGTCGTACTCCTACAATGAGCAGTTCTTC	CASSLLRSYSYNEQFF
TRBD2	-	17	TRBV11-2	TRBJ2-5	TGTGCCAGCAGCTTAGGGGCTAGTCTAGCGGGAGAAGAGACCCAGTACTTC	CASSLGASLAGEETQYF
-	-	13	TRBV3-1/TRBV3-2	TRBJ2-3	TGTGCCAGCAGCTCAGGGGACCCAGATACGCAGTATTTT	CASSSGDPDTQYF